One and the same sample provided the 16 T cell receptor beta chains below, sequenced in a study of cytomegalovirus exposure and HLA in healthy donors. Both 60 Vbeta primers and 13 Jbeta primers went into the PCR. This table comes from immunoSEQ multiplex PCR, and its TCRdb copy is limited to in-frame clones, with some not included. The sample has more than 150,000 clones; around four fifths are singletons. Sequenced: PBMCs. Receptors were obtained from a woman younger than 30 in good health and CMV-seronegative.

This clone occurred once. This rearrangement joins TRBV5-8 to TRBJ2-1; D may be TRBD1 (6 bases). The V gene lost 8 bases and the J gene lost 7 bases, with 16 bases spanning the gap. CDR3 length equals 13 residues. CDR1 SGHTS and CDR2 YDEGEE come from the germline V gene. In DNA form, the CDR3 reads TGTGCCAGTAAACCACAGGGCTGGAATGAGCAGTTCTTC. Amino acid sequence: CASKPQGWNEQFF.

The chain employs TRBV5-8 and TRBJ2-2, with 9 bases that match TRBD1. The CDR3 totals 14 residues. Germline V gene lookup returns CDR1 SGHTS and CDR2 YDEGEE. J lost 5 bases, V lost 4 bases, and 3 bases had no gene match. CDR3 DNA sequence: TGTGCCAGCAGCCCGGACAGGGGTACCGGGGAGCTGTTTTTT. Its protein is CASSPDRGTGELFF.

The CDR3 loop reads CASRRGRTHEQYF. The CDR3 DNA sequence: TGTGCCAGCCGTAGGGGGAGAACCCACGAGCAGTACTTC. The V gene is TRBV25-1, the J gene TRBJ2-7; a weak D match, TRBD1 (6 bases). V lost 8 bases and J 5 bases, leaving 16 bases between the germline ends. Per germline, CDR1 MGHDK and CDR2 SYGVNS. There are 13 residues in the CDR3.

The rearrangement joins TRBV9 to TRBJ1-5; D ambiguous. CDR1 is SGDLS, CDR2 YYNGEE, per germline. This CDR3 is 15 amino acids long. With 0 bases removed from V and 1 base from J, the gap between germline ends came to 8 bases. As DNA, the CDR3 is TGTGCCAGCAGCGTAGGTCAGGCGAGCAATCAGCCCCAGCATTTT. Translated, it gives CASSVGQASNQPQHF. The whole variable domain, filled in from reference TRBV9 and TRBJ1-5, reads DSGVTQTPKHLITATGQRVTLRCSPRSGDLSVYWYQQSLDQGLQFLIQYYNGEERAKGNILERFSAQQFPDLHSELNLSSLELGDSALYFCASSVGQASNQPQHFGDGTRLSIL.

In the case of this clone: One end of the junction is discordant with germline, which a read error may explain. The chain joins TRBV7-9 to TRBJ2-5; 10 bases map to TRBD1. In germline, CDR1 is SEHNR, CDR2 FQNEAQ (reference sequence). This CDR3 is built from 16 residues. The CDR3 DNA sequence: TGTTCCAGCAGCTTATACGGGACAGGGGAGAGCGAGACCCAGTACTTC. Translated, it gives CSSSLYGTGESETQYF.

The chain couples TRBV28 to TRBJ1-4; 9 nucleotides line up with TRBD1. Germline-derived CDR1 and CDR2 are MDHEN and SYDVKM. Trimming at V came to 5 bases and at J to 2 bases, leaving 3 bases not matched to a gene. The length of the CDR3 is 15 residues. As DNA, the CDR3 is TGTGCCAGCAGTAACAGGGGGCCTACTAATGAAAAACTGTTTTTT. The encoded protein is CASSNRGPTNEKLFF.

This chain links TRBV5-6 with TRBJ2-5; the match to TRBD1 covers 9 bases. V shed 4 bases, J shed 4 bases, and the junction held 8 bases outside the gene matches. CDR1 and CDR2 (germline): SGHDT, YYEEEE. This CDR3 has 15 amino acids. As DNA, the CDR3 is TGTGCCAGCAGCGCCCGGGACAGGGTGGCAGAGACCCAGTACTTC. This codes for CASSARDRVAETQYF.

This clone was detected a few times. One junction end does not reproduce the germline sequence, and a read error may be involved. V usage is TRBV4-2 and J usage is TRBJ2-1, with 13 bases fitting TRBD2. The CDR3 runs to 19 residues. Germline lookup yields CDR1 LGHNA and CDR2 YNFKEQ. The DNA for the CDR3 is TGTGCCAGCAGCCAGAGACTAGCGGGAGGCGAAGGCCAAGTCCTCTGGGTGATCTTC. As protein: CASSQRLAGGEGQVLWVIF.

V usage is TRBV9 and J usage is TRBJ2-5; tentatively, D is TRBD2 (6 bases). The length of the CDR3 is 15 residues. Trimming took off 4 bases at V and 4 bases at J, with 17 bases between the two ends. Germline CDR1 reads SGDLS; CDR2 reads YYNGEE. The CDR3 DNA reads as TGTGCCAGCAGCCTGGGACGGGGAGGTAGAGAGACCCAGTACTTC. As protein: CASSLGRGGRETQYF.

V and J are TRBV27 and TRBJ2-7; no firm D call. CDR3 size: 13 residues. Looked up from germline, CDR1 is MNHEY and CDR2 is SMNVEV (reference sequence). Between the trimmed V and J ends, which lost 5 bases and 7 bases, there was a span of 15 bases. CDR3 coding DNA: TGTGCCAGCAGTGTCGGGTCGATGGGTGAGCAGTACTTC. Translation gives CASSVGSMGEQYF.

The chain carries TRBV5-6 and TRBJ2-1; 7 bases agree with TRBD1. Germline trimming cut 4 bases from V and 3 bases from J; bases unmatched to any gene: 1. This CDR3 spans 13 amino acids. Germline loops: CDR1 SGHDT, CDR2 YYEEEE. DNA of the CDR3: TGTGCCAGCAGCAGGGACAGCTACAATGAGCAGTTCTTC. Protein sequence: CASSRDSYNEQFF.

The gene calls are TRBV7-6 and TRBJ2-1, with 8 nucleotides matching TRBD2. The V and J ends lost 6 bases and 9 bases, in that order; junction bases with no gene match: 4. The CDR3 is 12 amino acids. CDR1 is SGHVS and CDR2 is FNYEAQ in the germline V gene. CDR3 DNA sequence: TGTGCCAGCAGTCGAGCGGGGGTTGAGCAGTTCTTC. Protein sequence: CASSRAGVEQFF.

This chain links TRBV27 with TRBJ1-5, with TRBD1 matching 7 bases. CDR3 size: 14 residues. Germline loops: CDR1 MNHEY, CDR2 SMNVEV (reference sequence). V lost 3 bases to trimming and J lost 6 bases; unmatched junction nucleotides: 5. The CDR3 sequence is CASSFQGGFQPQHF. The CDR3 DNA is TGTGCCAGCAGTTTTCAGGGGGGCTTTCAGCCCCAGCATTTT.

The chain recombines TRBV13 with TRBJ2-7, with D hard to call. This CDR3 is built from 12 residues. Trimming cost V 7 bases and J 0 bases, with 7 bases left between them. Germline loops: CDR1 PRHDT, CDR2 FYEKMQ (reference sequence). In DNA, the CDR3 is TGTGCCAGCACTATAGCCTCCTACGAGCAGTACTTC. This translates into CASTIASYEQYF.

This clone was observed a single time. The V gene is TRBV2, the J gene TRBJ1-2; D unclear. The germline V gene has CDR1 SNHLY and CDR2 FYNNEI. The V end lost 3 bases, the J end lost 8 bases, and 16 bases lay between the germline ends. The CDR3 runs 14 residues. The CDR3 loop is CASSDREAVGGYTF. The CDR3 bases are TGTGCCAGCAGTGACCGGGAGGCGGTGGGAGGCTACACCTTC. The whole variable domain, filled in from reference TRBV2 and TRBJ1-2, reads EPEVTQTPSHQVTQMGQEVILRCVPISNHLYFYWYRQILGQKVEFLVSFYNNEISEKSEIFDDQFSVERPDGSNFTLKIRSTKLEDSAMYFCASSDREAVGGYTFGSGTRLTVV.

The J gene is TRBJ2-1, the V gene TRBV11-2; TRBD2 matches at 7 bases. Germline CDR1 SGHAT, CDR2 FQNNGV. This CDR3 is 11 amino acids long. The ends lost 8 bases at V and 9 bases at J; junction bases unmatched: 4. The CDR3 region is CASAGRGEQFF. The DNA of the CDR3 is TGTGCCAGCGCAGGGAGGGGTGAGCAGTTCTTC.